The 19 T cell receptor beta chains in this list originate from one sample, sequenced in a study of blood T cell repertoires in COVID-19. Sequencing was performed with immunoSEQ multiplex PCR; in TCRdb, only in-frame clones are kept and a portion is missing. The profile shows about 60,000 clones, more than 75% of them singletons. Sequencing input: peripheral blood. The receptors here all came from a woman older than 75 with acute or convalescent COVID-19.

The chain joins TRBV7-2 to TRBJ1-3, with D possibly matching TRBD1 (5 bases). Between the trimmed V and J ends, which lost 0 bases and 2 bases, there was a span of 8 bases. The germline gives CDR1 SGHTA, CDR2 FQGNSA. The CDR3 spans 15 residues. The CDR3 bases are TGTGCCAGCAGCTTAGCGCCAGGGCCTGGAAACACCATATATTTT. Protein sequence: CASSLAPGPGNTIYF.

The chain carries TRBV2 and TRBJ2-7; 9 bases fit TRBD1. Germline CDR1 and CDR2: SNHLY and FYNNEI. This CDR3 comprises 12 residues. V shed 5 bases and J 6 bases; nucleotides not matched to a gene: 2. The CDR3 DNA reads as TGTGCCAGCAGTAGACAGGGGGTCGAGCAGTACTTC. Its translation: CASSRQGVEQYF.

This chain uses TRBV5-4 with TRBJ1-2; the D is unclear. The germline V gene has CDR1 SGHNT and CDR2 YYREEE (reference sequence). The CDR3 is 13 residues long. Trimming left V 0 bases short and J 8 bases short, with 11 bases between. CDR3 amino acids: CASSLVGQGGYTF. CDR3 DNA: TGTGCCAGCAGCTTGGTTGGGCAAGGCGGCTACACCTTC.

J is TRBJ2-5 and V is TRBV2, with 9 bases that match TRBD2. Germline V gene data show CDR1 as SNHLY and CDR2 as FYNNEI. The CDR3 sequence is 15 residues long. The J segment lost 3 bases and the V segment lost 9 bases, leaving 11 bases of the junction unmatched. For the CDR3, the DNA is TGTGCCAGTTTGACTAGCGGATTACCTAAAGAGACCCAGTACTTC. It codes for CASLTSGLPKETQYF.

The chain employs TRBV28 and TRBJ1-5, with 8 bases that match TRBD1. The ends lost 6 bases at V and 5 bases at J; junction bases unmatched: 6. The CDR3 runs to 14 residues. Germline V lookup: CDR1 MDHEN, CDR2 SYDVKM. CDR3 nucleotide sequence: TGTGCCAGCAGCCGGGACAGGTTGGATCAGCCCCAGCATTTT. This translates into CASSRDRLDQPQHF.

This clone was counted once. V usage is TRBV18 and J usage is TRBJ1-2; D uncertain. The V gene's germline CDR1 is KGHSH and CDR2 LQKENI. V was cut by 0 bases and J by 4 bases, with 18 bases left in between. The CDR3 is 17 amino acids. CDR3 DNA sequence: TGTGCCAGCTCACCACCGGATGGGCAGAAGAACCTCTATGGCTACACCTTC. Its protein product is CASSPPDGQKNLYGYTF. Combining the CDR3 with reference TRBV18 and TRBJ1-2 gives the whole variable domain NAGVMQNPRHLVRRRGQEARLRCSPMKGHSHVYWYRQLPEEGLKFMVYLQKENIIDESGMPKERFSAEFPKEGPSILRIQQVVRGDSAAYFCASSPPDGQKNLYGYTFGSGTRLTVV.

The CDR3 region is CASSRGRGLGYGYTF. The CDR3, as DNA: TGTGCCAGCAGCAGAGGCAGGGGGCTAGGGTATGGCTACACCTTC. The chain employs TRBV28 and TRBJ1-2, with 8 bases that match TRBD1. CDR1 is MDHEN, CDR2 SYDVKM, per germline. The J segment lost 5 bases and the V segment lost 6 bases, leaving 11 bases of the junction unmatched. The CDR3 consists of 15 residues.

The genes are TRBV7-3 and TRBJ2-1; weak D call: TRBD2 (5 bases). CDR1 SGHTA and CDR2 FQGTGA come from the germline V gene. The CDR3 sequence is 16 residues long. V lost 1 base and J 2 bases, leaving 12 bases between the germline ends. CDR3 loop: CASSLSGGGPYNEQFF. The CDR3 DNA sequence: TGTGCCAGCAGCTTAAGTGGTGGCGGGCCCTACAATGAGCAGTTCTTC. Full variable domain (outside the CDR3, taken from reference TRBV7-3 and TRBJ2-1): GAGVSQTPSNKVTEKGKYVELRCDPISGHTALYWYRQSLGQGPEFLIYFQGTGAADDSGLPNDRFFAVRPEGSVSTLKIQRTERGDSAVYLCASSLSGGGPYNEQFFGPGTRLTVL.

This clone was detected only a few times. This chain uses TRBV2 with TRBJ1-2; 10 positions match TRBD1. The germline V gene has CDR1 SNHLY and CDR2 FYNNEI. This CDR3 spans 14 amino acids. V was pared by 8 bases and J by 5 bases, with 8 bases of the junction left unmatched. The CDR3 spells CASFRDRGIYGYTF. For the CDR3, the DNA is TGTGCCAGCTTCCGGGACAGGGGAATTTATGGCTACACCTTC.

The J gene is TRBJ2-4, the V gene TRBV6-2 or TRBV6-3; D possibly corresponds to TRBD1 (6 bases). The germline gives CDR1 MNHEY, CDR2 SVGEGT. V shed 6 bases and J shed 2 bases, with 11 bases lying between them. CDR3 length: 14 amino acids. This chain's CDR3 is CASSYGGSKNIQYF. The CDR3 DNA sequence: TGTGCCAGCAGCTATGGGGGCTCCAAAAACATTCAGTACTTC.

The chain has TRBV18 and TRBJ1-3; TRBD1 agrees at 9 bases. The CDR3 contains 18 residues. V gave up 6 bases and J gave up 2 bases; unmatched junction bases: 14. CDR1 KGHSH and CDR2 LQKENI come from the germline V gene. CDR3 DNA: TGTGCCAGCTCGGGAAGTGAGGGACAGGGATTTCCTGGAAACACCATATATTTT. Translated, it gives CASSGSEGQGFPGNTIYF.

The rearrangement uses TRBV28 and TRBJ2-2; D is uncertain. This CDR3 comprises 12 residues. Germline V gives CDR1 MDHEN, CDR2 SYDVKM. The germline V and J ends were trimmed by 5 bases and 7 bases, with 8 bases remaining between them. CDR3 in amino acids: CASSPIGGELFF. The CDR3 nucleotides read TGTGCCAGCAGTCCCATCGGCGGGGAGCTGTTTTTT.

This clone was recorded a few times. The chain recombines TRBV2 with TRBJ2-3; D call uncertain. CDR3 size: 13 residues. The V end lost 10 bases, the J end lost 2 bases, and 13 bases lay between the germline ends. Germline V CDR1 and CDR2: SNHLY, FYNNEI. The CDR3 DNA is TGTGCCACAGCGCCCCCCTTCACAGATACGCAGTATTTT. This translates into CATAPPFTDTQYF.

This chain links TRBV11-2 with TRBJ2-2; 7 nucleotides align to TRBD2. Germline trimming cut 3 bases from V and 5 bases from J; bases unmatched to any gene: 9. The CDR3 extends over 16 amino acids. From germline, CDR1 is SGHAT and CDR2 FQNNGV. The CDR3 sequence: CASSLNAGVRTGELFF. In DNA, the CDR3 is TGTGCCAGCAGCTTGAACGCGGGAGTAAGGACCGGGGAGCTGTTTTTT. Together with reference TRBV11-2 and TRBJ2-2, the CDR3 gives the full variable domain: EAGVAQSPRYKIIEKRQSVAFWCNPISGHATLYWYQQILGQGPKLLIQFQNNGVVDDSQLPKDRFSAERLKGVDSTLKIQPAKLEDSAVYLCASSLNAGVRTGELFFGEGSRLTVL.

The sample holds a few counts of this clone. The V gene is TRBV12-3 or TRBV12-4, the J gene TRBJ1-4; 10 positions match TRBD1. This CDR3 contains 13 residues. The V gene end was trimmed by 6 bases and the J gene end by 7 bases; junction bases not matched to a gene: 2. CDR3 sequence (DNA): TGTGCCAGCAGAGGGACAGGGGTTGAAAAACTGTTTTTT. Translated: CASRGTGVEKLFF.

This chain joins TRBV9 and TRBJ2-1, with 7 bases identical to TRBD2. Germline V gene sequence: CDR1 SGDLS, CDR2 YYNGEE. This CDR3 has 18 residues. V shed 4 bases, J shed 2 bases, and the junction held 15 bases outside the gene matches. The CDR3 DNA reads as TGTGCCAGCAGCCCAAGGTGGGCTAGCGGAAAGACCTACAATGAGCAGTTCTTC. Protein product: CASSPRWASGKTYNEQFF.

The chain employs TRBV6-2 or TRBV6-3 and TRBJ1-2; weak D call: TRBD1 (5 bases). The CDR3 runs to 14 residues. V was clipped by 2 bases and J by 4 bases, with 11 bases between them. In germline, CDR1 is MNHEY, CDR2 SVGEGT. The CDR3 DNA reads as TGTGCCAGCAGTTACGAGCGGGGCTTCTATGGCTACACCTTC. This translates into CASSYERGFYGYTF.

V and J are TRBV7-2 and TRBJ1-5; a weak D match, TRBD1 (6 bases). The germline gives CDR1 SGHTA, CDR2 FQGNSA. V was cut by 1 base and J by 12 bases, with 10 bases left in between. This CDR3 region has 12 residues. DNA for the CDR3: TGTGCCAGCAGCTTAGGCACAGGGCACCAGCATTTT. It translates to CASSLGTGHQHF. The whole variable domain, filled in from reference TRBV7-2 and TRBJ1-5, reads GAGVSQSPSNKVTEKGKDVELRCDPISGHTALYWYRQSLGQGLEFLIYFQGNSAPDKSGLPSDRFSAERTGGSVSTLTIQRTQQEDSAVYLCASSLGTGHQHFGDGTRLSIL.

The chain joins TRBV5-1 to TRBJ2-7, with 9 bases aligning to TRBD1. Germline V gene sequence: CDR1 SGHRS, CDR2 YFSETQ. Unmatched junction bases numbered 9, after V lost 4 bases and J lost 4 bases. This CDR3 contains 15 residues. The CDR3: CASSTGTGYSYEQYF. CDR3 coding DNA: TGCGCCAGCAGCACCGGGACAGGGTATTCGTACGAGCAGTACTTC.